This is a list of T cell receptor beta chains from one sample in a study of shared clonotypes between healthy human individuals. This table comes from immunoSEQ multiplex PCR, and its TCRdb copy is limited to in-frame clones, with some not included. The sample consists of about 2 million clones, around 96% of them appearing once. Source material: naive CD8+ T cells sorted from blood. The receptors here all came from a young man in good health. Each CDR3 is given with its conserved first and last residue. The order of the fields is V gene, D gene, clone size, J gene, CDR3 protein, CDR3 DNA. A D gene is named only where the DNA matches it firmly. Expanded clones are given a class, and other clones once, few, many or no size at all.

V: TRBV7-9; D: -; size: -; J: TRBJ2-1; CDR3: CASSKGQIDNEQFF; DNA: TGTGCCAGCAGCAAAGGACAGATCGACAATGAGCAGTTCTTC
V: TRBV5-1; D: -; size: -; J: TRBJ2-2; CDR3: CASSLDGVWELFF; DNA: TGCGCCAGCAGCTTGGACGGGGTCTGGGAGCTGTTTTTT
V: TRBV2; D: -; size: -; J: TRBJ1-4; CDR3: CASSGAPDSSNEKLFF; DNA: TGTGCCAGCAGTGGGGCCCCCGACAGTTCTAATGAAAAACTGTTTTTT
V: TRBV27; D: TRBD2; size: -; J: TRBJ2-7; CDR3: CASSLAKVAGVYEQYF; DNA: TGTGCCAGCAGTTTAGCCAAGGTAGCGGGAGTCTACGAGCAGTACTTC
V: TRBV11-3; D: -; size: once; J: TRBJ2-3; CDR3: CASSLGHGDTQYF; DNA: TGTGCCAGCAGCCTCGGACACGGAGATACGCAGTATTTT
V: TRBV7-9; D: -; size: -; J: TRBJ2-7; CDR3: CASSFTPGTSYEQYF; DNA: TGTGCCAGCAGCTTCACTCCGGGGACCTCCTACGAGCAGTACTTC
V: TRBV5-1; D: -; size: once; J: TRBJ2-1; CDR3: CASSSAYNEQFF; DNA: TGCGCCAGCAGTTCAGCCTACAATGAGCAGTTCTTC
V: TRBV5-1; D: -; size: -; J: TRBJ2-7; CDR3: CASSAGTNSYEQYF; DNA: TGCGCCAGCAGCGCGGGTACTAACTCCTACGAGCAGTACTTC
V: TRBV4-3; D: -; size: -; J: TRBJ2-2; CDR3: CASSQDPLANTGELFF; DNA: TGCGCCAGCAGCCAAGATCCACTCGCGAACACCGGGGAGCTGTTTTTT
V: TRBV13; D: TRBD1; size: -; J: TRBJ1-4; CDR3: CASGQGQPTNEKLFF; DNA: TGTGCCAGCGGACAGGGGCAGCCAACTAATGAAAAACTGTTTTTT
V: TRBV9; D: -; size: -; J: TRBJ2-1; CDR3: CASSVAGARAYNEQFF; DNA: TGTGCCAGCAGCGTAGCGGGGGCAAGGGCCTACAATGAGCAGTTCTTC
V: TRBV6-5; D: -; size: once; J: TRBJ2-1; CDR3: CASSYGLGGFNEQFF; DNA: TGTGCCAGCAGTTACGGGCTGGGAGGTTTTAATGAGCAGTTCTTC
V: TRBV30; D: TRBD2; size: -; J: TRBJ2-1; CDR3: CAWSVGSGSYNEQFF; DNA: TGTGCCTGGAGTGTCGGGAGCGGGAGTTACAATGAGCAGTTCTTC
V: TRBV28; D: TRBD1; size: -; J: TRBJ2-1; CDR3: CASSLGTGTYNEQFF; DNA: TGTGCCAGCAGTTTAGGGACAGGGACATACAATGAGCAGTTCTTC
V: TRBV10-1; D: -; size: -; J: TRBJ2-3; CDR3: CASSEWQNTDTQYF; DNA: TGCGCCAGCAGTGAGTGGCAGAACACAGATACGCAGTATTTT
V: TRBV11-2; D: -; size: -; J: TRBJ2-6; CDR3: CASSSPWGAGANVLTF; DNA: TGTGCCAGCAGCTCCCCGTGGGGGGCTGGGGCCAACGTCCTGACTTTC
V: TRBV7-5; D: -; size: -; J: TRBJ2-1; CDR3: CARSLGGSSYNEQFF; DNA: TGTGCCAGAAGCTTAGGCGGGAGTTCTTACAATGAGCAGTTCTTC
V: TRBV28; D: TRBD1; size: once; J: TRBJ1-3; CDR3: CASKGQGLTYTIYF; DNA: TGTGCCAGTAAGGGACAGGGTCTGACATACACCATATATTTT
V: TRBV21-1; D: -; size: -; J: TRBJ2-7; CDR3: CASSKVEQVRVYEQYF; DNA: TGTGCCAGCAGCAAAGTGGAACAGGTTCGGGTGTACGAGCAGTACTTC
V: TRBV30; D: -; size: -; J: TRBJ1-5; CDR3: CAWSVMGMQDQPQHF; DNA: TGTGCCTGGAGTGTTATGGGAATGCAGGATCAGCCCCAGCATTTT
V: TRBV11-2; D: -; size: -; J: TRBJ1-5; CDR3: CASSLLAGDQPQHF; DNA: TGTGCCAGCAGCTTACTGGCAGGGGATCAGCCCCAGCATTTT
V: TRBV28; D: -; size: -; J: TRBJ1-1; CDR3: CASSQRNTEAFF; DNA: TGTGCCAGCAGCCAACGGAACACTGAAGCTTTCTTT
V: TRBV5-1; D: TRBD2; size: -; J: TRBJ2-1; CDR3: CASSDTSGSANEQFF; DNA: TGCGCCAGCAGCGACACTAGCGGGAGTGCCAATGAGCAGTTCTTC
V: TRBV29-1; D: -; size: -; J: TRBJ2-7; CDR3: CSVSSGPYEQYF; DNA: TGCAGCGTTTCCTCGGGACCCTACGAGCAGTACTTC
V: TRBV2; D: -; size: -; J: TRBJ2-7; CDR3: CARTDVQGAVDEQYF; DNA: TGTGCCAGGACGGATGTACAGGGTGCCGTGGACGAGCAGTACTTC
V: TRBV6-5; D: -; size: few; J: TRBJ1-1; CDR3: CASSYGGDTEAFF; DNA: TGTGCCAGCAGTTACGGGGGCGACACTGAAGCTTTCTTT
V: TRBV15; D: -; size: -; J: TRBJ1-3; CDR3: CATSRDLGTGNTIYF; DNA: TGTGCCACCAGCAGAGATTTAGGTACTGGAAACACCATATATTTT
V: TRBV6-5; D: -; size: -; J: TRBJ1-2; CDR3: CASSYGEGLNYGYTF; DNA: TGTGCCAGCAGTTACGGGGAGGGACTTAACTATGGCTACACCTTC
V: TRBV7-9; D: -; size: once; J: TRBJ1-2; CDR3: CASSLGSGIYGYTF; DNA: TGTGCCAGCAGCTTAGGTTCAGGAATCTATGGCTACACCTTC
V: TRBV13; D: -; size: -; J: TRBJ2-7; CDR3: CASSPPGVNYEQYF; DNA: TGTGCCAGCAGCCCCCCCGGGGTTAACTACGAGCAGTACTTC
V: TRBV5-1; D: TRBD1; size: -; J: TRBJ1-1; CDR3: CASSLVQIRQGGTEAFF; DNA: TGCGCCAGCAGCTTGGTCCAGATACGACAGGGTGGGACTGAAGCTTTCTTT
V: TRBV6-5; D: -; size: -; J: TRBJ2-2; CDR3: CASSPIGYTGELFF; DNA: TGTGCCAGCAGTCCGATCGGGTACACCGGGGAGCTGTTTTTT
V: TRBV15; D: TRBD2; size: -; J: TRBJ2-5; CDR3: CAAKRSGRVGETQYF; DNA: TGTGCCGCAAAAAGGAGCGGGAGAGTAGGGGAGACCCAGTACTTC
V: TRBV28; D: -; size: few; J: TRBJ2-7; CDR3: CASSDSYEQYF; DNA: TGTGCCAGCAGTGACAGCTACGAGCAGTACTTC
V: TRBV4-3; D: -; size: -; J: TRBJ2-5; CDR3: CASSQGPGMEETQYF; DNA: TGCGCCAGCAGCCAAGGCCCGGGAATGGAGGAGACCCAGTACTTC
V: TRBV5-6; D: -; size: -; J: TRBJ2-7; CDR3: CASSAGPYEQYF; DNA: TGTGCCAGCAGCGCCGGACCCTACGAGCAGTACTTC
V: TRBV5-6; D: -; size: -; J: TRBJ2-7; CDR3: CASSRDSSGPYEQYF; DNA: TGTGCCAGCAGCAGAGACTCCTCGGGTCCCTACGAGCAGTACTTC
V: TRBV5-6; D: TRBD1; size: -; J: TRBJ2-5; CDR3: CASSPPGTGSLTQYF; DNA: TGTGCCAGCAGTCCTCCCGGGACAGGGAGTTTGACCCAGTACTTC
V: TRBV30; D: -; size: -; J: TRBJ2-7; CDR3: CAWTTGRYEQYF; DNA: TGTGCCTGGACCACGGGCCGCTACGAGCAGTACTTC
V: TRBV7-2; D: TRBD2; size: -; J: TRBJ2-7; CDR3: CASSSPGLAGYEQYF; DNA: TGTGCCAGCAGCTCCCCCGGACTAGCGGGCTACGAGCAGTACTTC
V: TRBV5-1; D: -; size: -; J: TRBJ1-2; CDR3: CASSGASEGEGYTF; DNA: TGCGCCAGCAGCGGAGCAAGTGAGGGTGAGGGCTACACCTTC
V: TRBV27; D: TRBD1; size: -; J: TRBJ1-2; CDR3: CASSLFGTGAFDGYTF; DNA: TGTGCCAGCAGTCTATTCGGGACAGGGGCGTTTGATGGCTACACCTTC
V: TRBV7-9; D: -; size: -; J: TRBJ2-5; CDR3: CASSSQEKGYFQETQYF; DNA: TGTGCCAGCAGCTCCCAGGAGAAGGGCTACTTCCAAGAGACCCAGTACTTC
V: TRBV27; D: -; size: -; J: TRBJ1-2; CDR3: CASSLRGDGYTF; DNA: TGTGCCAGCAGTTTAAGGGGGGATGGCTACACCTTC